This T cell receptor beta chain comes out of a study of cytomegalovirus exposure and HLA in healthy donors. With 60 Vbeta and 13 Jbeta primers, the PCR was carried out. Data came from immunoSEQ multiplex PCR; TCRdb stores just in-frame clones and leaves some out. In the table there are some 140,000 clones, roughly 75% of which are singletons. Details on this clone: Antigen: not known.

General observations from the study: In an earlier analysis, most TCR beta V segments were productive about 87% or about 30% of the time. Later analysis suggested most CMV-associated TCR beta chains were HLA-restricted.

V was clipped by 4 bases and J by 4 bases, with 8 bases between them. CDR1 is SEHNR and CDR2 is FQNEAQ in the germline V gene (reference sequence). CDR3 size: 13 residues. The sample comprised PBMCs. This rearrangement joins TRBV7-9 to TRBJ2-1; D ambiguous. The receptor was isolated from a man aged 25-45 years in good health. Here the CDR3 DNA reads TGTGCCAGCAGCTCGGAGTATTACAATGAGCAGTTCTTC. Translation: CASSSEYYNEQFF.